A single sample gave rise to the 8 T cell receptor beta chains below, sequenced in a study of T cells in Graves' hyperthyroidism and ophthalmopathy. The CDR3 regions of TCR beta were amplified from RNA transcripts. The TCR CDR3 first-round RT-PCR relied on the HTBI primer set. One entry per CDR3 protein results from TCRdb running MiXCR on the multiplex PCR reads. The repertoire holds fewer than 450,000 distinct CDR3 sequences, over 12% seen once, with 25% to 30% in the top ten. The sequenced sample was blood. All receptors come from a man aged 45-65 years with Graves' ophthalmopathy.

This clonotype has more than one count but fewer than ten. The rearrangement uses TRBV28 and TRBJ1-5; tentatively, D is TRBD1 (5 bases). The CDR3 contains 15 residues. Trimming removed 6 bases from V and 3 bases from J, with 15 bases in between. In germline, CDR1 is MDHEN, CDR2 SYDVKM. The CDR3, as DNA: TGTGCCAGCAGCCTCGCCGGGGGATTCAATCAGCCCCAGCATTTT. It is translated as CASSLAGGFNQPQHF.

This clonotype came up many times. The chain is built from TRBV11-3 and TRBJ1-2, with D unresolved. The CDR3 spans 14 residues. V gave up 2 bases and J gave up 4 bases, with 11 bases separating them. Germline assignment: CDR1 SGHNT and CDR2 YENEEA. CDR3 sequence (DNA): TGTGCCAGCAGCTTATCGGGTCTCGGCTATGGCTACACCTTC. This gives the protein CASSLSGLGYGYTF.

This clonotype has ten or more counts. The genes are TRBV11-1 and TRBJ2-1; D gene ambiguous. V was trimmed by 6 bases and J by 10 bases, leaving 10 bases between them. This CDR3 has 11 residues. Per the germline V gene, CDR1 is SGHAT and CDR2 is FQDESV (reference sequence). CDR3 sequence (DNA): TGTGCCAGCAGGTCGGCCGGGGAGCAGTTCTTC. As protein: CASRSAGEQFF. Variable domain in full (rest from reference TRBV11-1 and TRBJ2-1): EAEVAQSPRYKITEKSQAVAFWCDPISGHATLYWYRQILGQGPELLVQFQDESVVDDSQLPKDRFSAERLKGVDSTLKIQPAELGDSAMYLCASRSAGEQFFGPGTRLTVL.

This clonotype was detected only a few times. V usage is TRBV12-3 or TRBV12-4 and J usage is TRBJ2-2, with 7 bases fitting TRBD2. Germline trimming cut 5 bases from V and 6 bases from J; bases unmatched to any gene: 12. The CDR3 runs 16 residues. The CDR3 DNA is TGTGCCAGCAGTCGTTGGGGGGGAGTTAGGGCCGGGGAGCTGTTTTTT. It translates to CASSRWGGVRAGELFF.

The rearrangement joins TRBV20-1 to TRBJ2-6; no firm D call. The germline gives CDR1 DFQATT, CDR2 SNEGSKA (reference sequence). This CDR3 has 13 amino acids. Trimming took 6 bases from V and 0 from J, leaving 6 bases between them. The CDR3 sequence is CSATDSGANVLTF. CDR3 DNA: TGCAGTGCCACAGACTCTGGGGCCAACGTCCTGACTTTC.

The table lists this clonotype with many counts. The J gene is TRBJ1-5, the V gene TRBV12-3 or TRBV12-4; the D is unclear. The V gene lost 3 bases and the J gene lost 4 bases, with 10 bases spanning the gap. The CDR3 runs 14 residues. The CDR3 DNA sequence: TGTGCCAGCAGTTTTGGGCGGGGAAATCAGCCCCAGCATTTT. The encoded protein is CASSFGRGNQPQHF.

The chain uses TRBV7-9 and TRBJ1-2; 7 bases fit TRBD1. The CDR3 contains 14 residues. Germline V lookup: CDR1 SEHNR, CDR2 FQNEAQ (reference sequence). After removal of 5 bases from V and 0 bases from J, the junction contained 3 bases not matched to a gene. CDR3: CASSRDSPNYGYTF. CDR3 sequence (DNA): TGTGCCAGCAGCCGGGACAGCCCTAACTATGGCTACACCTTC.

This clonotype appeared a few times. This chain connects TRBV14 to TRBJ1-2; D not resolved. The germline gives CDR1 SGHDN, CDR2 FVKESK. CDR3 length equals 12 residues. V dropped 0 bases and J dropped 9 bases, with 8 bases sitting between them. The CDR3 coding sequence is TGTGCCAGCAGCCAAGATCGGTTTAGCTACACCTTC. This codes for CASSQDRFSYTF.